This T cell receptor (beta chain) was sequenced in a study of T-cell memory formation after mild COVID-19. Study information: TCR clusters were mostly confined to one donor each. The study's findings and limits: Cross-reactive memory apparently joined, as some responding clones appeared in pre-infection memory. The second-wave clones peaking on day 37 were not confirmed as SARS-CoV-2-specific. While clones contracting from day 15 to 85 were balanced between CD4 and CD8, later expanders leaned CD4+.

TCRdb reanalysed the 5' RACE reads using MiXCR and keeps one entry per CDR3 protein. The table records 250,000 to 350,000 distinct CDR3 sequences, 15% to 20% of them present only once. Trimming at V came to 4 bases and at J to 2 bases, leaving 4 bases not matched to a gene. The CDR3 covers 14 residues. Germline values: CDR1 SGHRS, CDR2 YFSETQ. This clonotype was recorded at least ten times. Its antigen is currently unknown. Sequencing input: PBMCs or a T cell subset sorted from them (not recorded which). The clonotype was recovered from a man between 18 and 35 years old who had mild COVID-19 (a few samples of this study predate the infection). Cell type and time point are not known. This chain links TRBV5-1 with TRBJ2-3; 7 bases line up with TRBD1. The CDR3 loop reads CASSPDRVTDTQYF. CDR3 in DNA: TGCGCCAGCAGCCCAGACAGGGTCACAGATACGCAGTATTTT.